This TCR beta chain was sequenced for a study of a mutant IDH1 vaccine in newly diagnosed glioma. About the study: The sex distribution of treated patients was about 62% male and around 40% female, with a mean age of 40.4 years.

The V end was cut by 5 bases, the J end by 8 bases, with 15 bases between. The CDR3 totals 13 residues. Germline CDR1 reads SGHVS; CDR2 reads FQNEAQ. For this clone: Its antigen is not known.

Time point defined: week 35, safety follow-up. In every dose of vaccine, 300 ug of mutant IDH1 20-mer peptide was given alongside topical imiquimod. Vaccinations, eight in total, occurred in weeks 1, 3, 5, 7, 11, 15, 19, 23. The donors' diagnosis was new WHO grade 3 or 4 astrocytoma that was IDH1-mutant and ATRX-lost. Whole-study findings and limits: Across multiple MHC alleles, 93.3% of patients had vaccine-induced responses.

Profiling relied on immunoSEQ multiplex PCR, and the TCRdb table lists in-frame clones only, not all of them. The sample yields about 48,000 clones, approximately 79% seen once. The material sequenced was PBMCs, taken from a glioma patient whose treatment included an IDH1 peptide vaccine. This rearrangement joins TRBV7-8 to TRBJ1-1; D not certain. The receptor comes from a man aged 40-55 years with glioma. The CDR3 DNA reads TGTGCCAGCAGCCCGAATTTTGCGGCCGAAGCTTTCTTT. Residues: CASSPNFAAEAFF.